This T cell receptor beta chain was identified during a study of neurological immune-mediated disorders. TCRdb reprocessed the 5' RACE reads via MiXCR and lists one record per CDR3 protein. Among around 62,000 distinct CDR3 sequences listed, roughly 4% were seen once. The junction had 3 bases not matched to a gene; V was cut back by 8 bases and J by 0 bases. Germline CDR1 and CDR2: SGHRS and YFSETQ. The CDR3 spans 16 residues. This clonotype was seen many times. The chain joins TRBV5-1 to TRBJ2-2, with 14 bases lining up with TRBD2. This clonotype was obtained from a man aged 50-59 years with multiple sclerosis. The material sequenced was PBMCs. CDR3 sequence reads: CASTGLAGANTGELFF. CDR3 DNA sequence: TGCGCCAGTACGGGACTAGCGGGAGCGAACACCGGGGAGCTGTTTTTT.